This T cell receptor beta chain was recorded in a study of T cell responses to AZD1222 COVID-19 vaccine. At the level of the study: Second-dose groups at about 4 or about 12 weeks were pooled.

Note on this clone: Its target is not known.

Measured with immunoSEQ multiplex PCR; TCRdb has only the in-frame clones, and not every one. The sample records about 130,000 clones, about 93% being singletons. V lost 5 bases, J lost 0 bases, and 5 bases lay in between. The CDR3 consists of 11 residues. Germline V gene sequence: CDR1 DFQATT, CDR2 SNEGSKA (reference sequence). Overall study findings and caveats: The donors showed a predominance of white British ancestry and of females, with possible underestimation of clonal diversity.

The TCR comes from an adult in good health. The chain couples TRBV20-1 to TRBJ2-7; D is undetermined. The material was peripheral blood, obtained on day 0 of AZD1222 vaccination. This CDR3 is CSASNSYEQYF. Written as DNA, the CDR3 is TGCAGTGCTTCCAACTCCTACGAGCAGTACTTC.